These T cell receptor beta chains were read from a single sample in a study of T-cell memory formation after mild COVID-19. TCRdb independently ran MiXCR on the 5' RACE reads; one entry per CDR3 protein. Among under 300,000 distinct CDR3 sequences listed, about 15% were seen once. Material: PBMCs or a T cell subset sorted from them (not recorded which). These receptors all come from a man between 18 and 29 years old who had mild COVID-19 (a few samples of this study predate the infection). Cell type and time point are not known. Each CDR3 is given with its conserved first and last residue. The order of the fields is V gene, clone size, D gene, J gene, CDR3 length, CDR3 DNA, CDR3 protein. D genes are given only for firm matches. Clone size is stated in some rows and not others, as once, few, many or a class when expanded.

>TRBV6-2/TRBV6-3|.|.|TRBJ2-7|11
TGTGCCAGCACCAACGGGGGCGAGCAGTACTTC
CASTNGGEQYF
>TRBV20-1|.|.|TRBJ1-2|12
TGCAGTGCTAGAGCCCTGGACTATGGCTACACCTTC
CSARALDYGYTF
>TRBV7-2|few|TRBD1|TRBJ1-5|16
TGTGCCAGCAGCCTAGGGGGCAGTTATAGCAATCAGCCCCAGCATTTT
CASSLGGSYSNQPQHF
>TRBV7-2|few|.|TRBJ2-1|15
TGTGCCAGCAGCTTAGTTTTTATCTCATACAATGAGCAGTTCTTC
CASSLVFISYNEQFF
>TRBV11-2|.|.|TRBJ1-2|13
TGTGCCAGCAGCTTAGATCCGCAGGGTGGCTACACCTTC
CASSLDPQGGYTF
>TRBV4-3|.|.|TRBJ2-1|18
TGCGCCAGCAGCCAAGAGGGATCGCAACCAAGCTCCTACAATGAGCAGTTCTTC
CASSQEGSQPSSYNEQFF
>TRBV7-2|few|.|TRBJ1-5|12
TGTGCCAGCAGTCCTATGGGGCAGCCCCAGCATTTT
CASSPMGQPQHF
>TRBV29-1|.|.|TRBJ2-5|12
TGCAGCGTGTACCTTCCCGCAGAGACCCAGTACTTC
CSVYLPAETQYF
>TRBV29-1|many|.|TRBJ2-1|13
TGCAGCGTTGCTCCGCGATTCAACAATGAGCAGTTCTTC
CSVAPRFNNEQFF
>TRBV4-1|few|.|TRBJ1-1|13
TGCGTCAGCAGCCGGGGAGAGAGGACTGAAGCTTTCTTT
CVSSRGERTEAFF
>TRBV7-9|.|TRBD1|TRBJ2-1|17
TGTGCCAGCAGCCCCGCCAGGGGGCAATCCTCCTACAATGAGCAGTTCTTC
CASSPARGQSSYNEQFF
>TRBV10-3|.|.|TRBJ1-5|14
TGTGCCATCAGTTTGGGCCCGGGGGCTCAGCCCCAGCATTTT
CAISLGPGAQPQHF
>TRBV7-9|.|TRBD1|TRBJ1-4|14
TGTGCCAGCAGCTCGACAGGGGGGATCGAAAAACTGTTTTTT
CASSSTGGIEKLFF
>TRBV19|many|.|TRBJ1-2|14
TGTGCCAGTCTGGGCCAAACAGGGAAGTCTGGCTACACCTTC
CASLGQTGKSGYTF
>TRBV10-3|few|.|TRBJ1-1|14
TGTGCCATCAGTGAGTCAGGGCAGAACAGACGAGCTTTCTTT
CAISESGQNRRAFF
>TRBV5-5|many|.|TRBJ1-5|14
TGTGCCAGCAGCTTGGGGGGGAACAATCAGCCCCAGCATTTT
CASSLGGNNQPQHF
>TRBV5-1|many|.|TRBJ2-2|14
TGCGCCAGCAGCGAGACTACTCCCCCCGGGGAGCTGTTTTTT
CASSETTPPGELFF
>TRBV6-1|few|.|TRBJ1-1|12
TGTGCCAGCAGACCACTGACAGGAGAAGCTTTCTTT
CASRPLTGEAFF
>TRBV3-1|.|TRBD2|TRBJ2-5|16
TGTGCCAGCAGCCATCCGGGACTAGCGGGGGCCGAGACCCAGTACTTC
CASSHPGLAGAETQYF
>TRBV6-6|few|TRBD2|TRBJ2-1|18
TGTGCCAGCAGTAGCGGGGCCTACGATGATCCCACATACAATGAGCAGTTCTTC
CASSSGAYDDPTYNEQFF
>TRBV7-2|many|.|TRBJ2-6|13
TGTGCCAGCAGCTTTTTCGGGGCCAACGTCCTGACTTTC
CASSFFGANVLTF
>TRBV4-3|few|.|TRBJ2-3|15
TGCGCCAGCAGCGAGAGAGGGGTATCCACAGATACGCAGTATTTT
CASSERGVSTDTQYF
>TRBV7-6|.|.|TRBJ2-2|17
TGTGCCAGCAGCTTAGGGGAGGGACAGAGACACACCGGGGAGCTGTTTTTT
CASSLGEGQRHTGELFF
>TRBV18|.|.|TRBJ1-4|14
TGTGCCAGCTCACCCCGGGCAGGGACTGAAAAACTGTTTTTT
CASSPRAGTEKLFF
>TRBV12-3/TRBV12-4|few|TRBD2|TRBJ2-1|14
TGTGCCAGCAGCAGACTAGCGGGGAATAATGAGCAGTTCTTC
CASSRLAGNNEQFF
>TRBV20-1|.|.|TRBJ1-6|14
TGCAGTGCCCAAGCCGACTCCTATAATTCACCCCTCCACTTT
CSAQADSYNSPLHF
>TRBV5-1|.|TRBD1|TRBJ2-2|16
TGCGCCAGCAGCCCCGGGACAGCCTTTGACACCGGGGAGCTGTTTTTT
CASSPGTAFDTGELFF
>TRBV4-1|.|TRBD2|TRBJ2-4|17
TGCGCCAGCAGCCAAGACTTAAGAGCGGGGGTGCCTAACATTCAGTACTTC
CASSQDLRAGVPNIQYF
>TRBV9|.|TRBD1|TRBJ2-3|19
TGTGCCAGCAGCGTAGGTCACCCCCGGGACAGGGGTAGCACAGATACGCAGTATTTT
CASSVGHPRDRGSTDTQYF
>TRBV3-1|many|.|TRBJ2-7|15
TGTGCCAGCAGCCAAGAAAGAGGGTGGAGCTACGAGCAGTACTTC
CASSQERGWSYEQYF
>TRBV7-6|.|.|TRBJ1-6|15
TGTGCCAGCAGCTTACGGCGGGGTGGGAATTCACCCCTCCACTTT
CASSLRRGGNSPLHF
>TRBV19|.|.|TRBJ2-2|16
TGTGCCAGTAGTAAATTGTATAGGGGCTTGGACGGGGAGCTGTTTTTT
CASSKLYRGLDGELFF
>TRBV12-3/TRBV12-4|few|TRBD2|TRBJ2-2|15
TGTGCCAGCAGGGGGACTAACCCTAACACCGGGGAGCTGTTTTTT
CASRGTNPNTGELFF
>TRBV7-2|.|.|TRBJ2-1|13
TGTGCCAGCAGCCGAATGGTAGGGAATGAGCAGTTCTTC
CASSRMVGNEQFF
>TRBV5-1|.|TRBD2|TRBJ2-1|15
TGCGCCAGCAGACCTAGCGGGGCCTCCTACAATGAGCAGTTCTTC
CASRPSGASYNEQFF
>TRBV7-2|few|TRBD1|TRBJ2-4|14
TGTGCCAGCGTCCGGGACAGGGCCAAAAACATTCAGTACTTC
CASVRDRAKNIQYF
>TRBV12-3/TRBV12-4|few|TRBD2|TRBJ2-6|14
TGTGCCAGCACTTGGGGGGGAGGGGCCAACGTCCTGACTTTC
CASTWGGGANVLTF
>TRBV4-1|.|TRBD1|TRBJ2-5|16
TGCGCCAGCAGCCAAGGAAGGACAGGGGTCGGAGAGACCCAGTACTTC
CASSQGRTGVGETQYF
>TRBV20-1|.|TRBD2|TRBJ2-5|15
TGCAGTGCTTCTTTCGGGACTAGCGGACAAGAGACCCAGTACTTC
CSASFGTSGQETQYF
>TRBV7-2|.|.|TRBJ1-2|15
TGTGCCAGCAGCACCAACAGGGTATCTAACTATGGCTACACCTTC
CASSTNRVSNYGYTF
>TRBV11-2|few|.|TRBJ1-4|13
TGTGCCAGCAGCCTCCCGATAGATGAAAAACTGTTTTTT
CASSLPIDEKLFF
>TRBV5-5|.|TRBD1|TRBJ1-6|15
TGTGCCAGCAGCTTGGTTAGGGGGCACGGTTCACCCCTCCACTTT
CASSLVRGHGSPLHF
>TRBV30|.|TRBD1|TRBJ1-2|14
TGTGCCTGGAGTGTCCAGGGGGTAATCTATGGCTACACCTTC
CAWSVQGVIYGYTF